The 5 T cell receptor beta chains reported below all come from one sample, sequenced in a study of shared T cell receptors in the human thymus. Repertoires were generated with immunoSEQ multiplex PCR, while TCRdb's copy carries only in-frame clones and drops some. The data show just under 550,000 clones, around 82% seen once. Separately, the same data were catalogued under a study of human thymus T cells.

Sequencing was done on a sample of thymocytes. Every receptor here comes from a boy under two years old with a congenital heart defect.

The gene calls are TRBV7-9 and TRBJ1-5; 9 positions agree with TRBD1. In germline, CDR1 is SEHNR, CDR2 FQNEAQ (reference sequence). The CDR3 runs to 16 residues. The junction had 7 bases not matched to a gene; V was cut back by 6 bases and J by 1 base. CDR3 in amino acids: CASSHGQGMSNQPQHF. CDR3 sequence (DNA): TGTGCCAGCAGTCACGGACAGGGGATGAGCAATCAGCCCCAGCATTTT.

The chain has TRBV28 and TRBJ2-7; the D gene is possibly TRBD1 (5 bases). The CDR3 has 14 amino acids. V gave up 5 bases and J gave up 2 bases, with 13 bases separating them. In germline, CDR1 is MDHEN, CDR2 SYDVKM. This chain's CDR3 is CASSPRTRAYEQYF. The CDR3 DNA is TGTGCCAGCAGTCCTCGGACACGGGCCTACGAGCAGTACTTC.

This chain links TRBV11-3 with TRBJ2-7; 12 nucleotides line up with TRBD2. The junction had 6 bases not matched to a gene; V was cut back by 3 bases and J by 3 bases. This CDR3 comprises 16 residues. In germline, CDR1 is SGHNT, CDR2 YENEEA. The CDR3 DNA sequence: TGTGCCAGCAGCTTGCTGACTAGCGGGAGTAACTACGAGCAGTACTTC. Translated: CASSLLTSGSNYEQYF.

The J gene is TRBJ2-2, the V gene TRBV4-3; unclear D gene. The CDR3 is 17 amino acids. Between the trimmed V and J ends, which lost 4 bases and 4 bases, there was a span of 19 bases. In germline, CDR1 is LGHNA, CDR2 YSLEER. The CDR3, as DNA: TGCGCCAGCAGCCTCCATCCTAGAAAGGCTTTCACCGGGGAGCTGTTTTTT. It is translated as CASSLHPRKAFTGELFF.

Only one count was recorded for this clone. CDR3 bases: TGTGCCAGCAGCTTGGTCGGCGGGAGGGCCCTCAGGTCCTACGAGCAGTACTTC. Protein: CASSLVGGRALRSYEQYF. The rearrangement joins TRBV5-8 to TRBJ2-7; 9 bases fit TRBD2. Trimming at V came to 0 bases and at J to 1 base, leaving 11 bases not matched to a gene. The CDR3 runs 18 residues. CDR1 is SGHTS, CDR2 YDEGEE, per germline.